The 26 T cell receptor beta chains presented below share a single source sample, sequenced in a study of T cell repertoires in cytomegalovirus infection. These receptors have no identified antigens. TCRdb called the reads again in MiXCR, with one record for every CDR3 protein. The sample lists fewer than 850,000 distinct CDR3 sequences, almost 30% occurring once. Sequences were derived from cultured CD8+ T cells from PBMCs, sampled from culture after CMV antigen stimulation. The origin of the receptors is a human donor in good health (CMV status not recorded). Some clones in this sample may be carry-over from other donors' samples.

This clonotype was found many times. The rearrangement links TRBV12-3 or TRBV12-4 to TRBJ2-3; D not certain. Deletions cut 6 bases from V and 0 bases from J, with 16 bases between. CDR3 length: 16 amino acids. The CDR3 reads CASRNSGPYSTDTQYF. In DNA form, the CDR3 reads TGTGCCAGCAGGAACAGTGGGCCGTATAGCACAGATACGCAGTATTTT.

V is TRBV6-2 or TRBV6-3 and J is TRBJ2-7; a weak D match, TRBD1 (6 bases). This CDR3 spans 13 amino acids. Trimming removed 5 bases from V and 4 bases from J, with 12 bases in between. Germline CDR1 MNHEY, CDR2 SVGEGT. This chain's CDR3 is CASSPVTGYEQYV. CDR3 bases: TGTGCCAGCAGTCCGGTGACAGGTTACGAGCAGTACGTC.

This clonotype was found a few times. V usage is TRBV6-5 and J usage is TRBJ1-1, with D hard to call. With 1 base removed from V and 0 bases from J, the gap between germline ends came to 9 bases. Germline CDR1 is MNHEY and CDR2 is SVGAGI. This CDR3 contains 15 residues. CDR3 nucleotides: TGTGCCAGCAGTTACTGGGCGGGCCTGAACACTGAAGCTTTCTTT. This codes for CASSYWAGLNTEAFF.

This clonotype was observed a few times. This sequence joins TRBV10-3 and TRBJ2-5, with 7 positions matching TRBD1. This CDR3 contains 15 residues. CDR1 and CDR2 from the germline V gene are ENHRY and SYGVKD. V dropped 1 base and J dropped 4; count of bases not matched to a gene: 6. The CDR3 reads CAISEYRQGPETQYF. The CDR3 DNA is TGTGCCATCAGTGAGTACCGACAGGGCCCAGAGACCCAGTACTTC.

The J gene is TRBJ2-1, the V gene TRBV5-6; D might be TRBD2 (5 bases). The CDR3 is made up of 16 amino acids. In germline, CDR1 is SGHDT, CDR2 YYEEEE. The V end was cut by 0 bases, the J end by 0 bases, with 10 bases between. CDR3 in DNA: TGTGCCAGCAGCTTGGAGCGGACTTTCTCCTACAATGAGCAGTTCTTC. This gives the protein CASSLERTFSYNEQFF.

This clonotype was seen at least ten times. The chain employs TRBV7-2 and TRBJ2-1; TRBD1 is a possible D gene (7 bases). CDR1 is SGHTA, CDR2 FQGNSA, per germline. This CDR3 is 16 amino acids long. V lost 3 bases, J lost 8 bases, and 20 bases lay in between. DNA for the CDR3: TGTGCCAGCAGCTTGCGACCAGGGGGGTATTTGGATGAGCAGTTCTTC. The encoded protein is CASSLRPGGYLDEQFF.

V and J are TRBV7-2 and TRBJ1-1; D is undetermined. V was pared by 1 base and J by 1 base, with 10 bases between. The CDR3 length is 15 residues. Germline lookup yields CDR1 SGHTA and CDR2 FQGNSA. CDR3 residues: CASSLGSGRNTEAFF. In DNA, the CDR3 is TGTGCCAGCAGCTTAGGTAGCGGGCGGAACACTGAAGCTTTCTTT.

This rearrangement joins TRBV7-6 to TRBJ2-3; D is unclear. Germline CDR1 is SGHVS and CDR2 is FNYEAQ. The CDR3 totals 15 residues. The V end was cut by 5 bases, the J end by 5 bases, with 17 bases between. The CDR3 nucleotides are TGTGCCAGCAGCCTCAGCCTATCCCCTAGAGATACGCAGTATTTT. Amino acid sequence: CASSLSLSPRDTQYF.

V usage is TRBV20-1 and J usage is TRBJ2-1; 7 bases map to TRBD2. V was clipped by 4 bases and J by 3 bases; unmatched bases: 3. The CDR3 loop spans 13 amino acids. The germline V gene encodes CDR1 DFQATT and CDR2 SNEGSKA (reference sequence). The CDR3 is CSAKGLNYNEQFF. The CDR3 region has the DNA TGCAGTGCTAAGGGACTAAACTACAATGAGCAGTTCTTC.

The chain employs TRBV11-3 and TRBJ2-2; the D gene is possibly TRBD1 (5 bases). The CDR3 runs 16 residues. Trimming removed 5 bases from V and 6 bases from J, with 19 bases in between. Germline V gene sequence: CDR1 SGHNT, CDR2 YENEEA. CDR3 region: CASSIRASGIPGELFF. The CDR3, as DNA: TGTGCCAGCAGCATAAGGGCGTCAGGGATCCCCGGGGAGCTGTTTTTT.

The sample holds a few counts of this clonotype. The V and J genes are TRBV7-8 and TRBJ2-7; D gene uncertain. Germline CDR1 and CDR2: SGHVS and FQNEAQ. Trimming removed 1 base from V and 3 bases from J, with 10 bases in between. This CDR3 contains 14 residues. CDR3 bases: TGTGCCAGCAGCTTAGGGGTGAGCGTCTACGAGCAGTACTTC. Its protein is CASSLGVSVYEQYF.

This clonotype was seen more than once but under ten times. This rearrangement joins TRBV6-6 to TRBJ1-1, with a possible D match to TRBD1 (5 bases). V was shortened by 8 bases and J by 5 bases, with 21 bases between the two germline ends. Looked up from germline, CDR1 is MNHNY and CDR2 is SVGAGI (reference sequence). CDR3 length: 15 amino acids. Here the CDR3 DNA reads TGTGCCAGCCAGGGAGGGCGTTGGTTTGGTACTGAAGCTTTCTTT. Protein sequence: CASQGGRWFGTEAFF.

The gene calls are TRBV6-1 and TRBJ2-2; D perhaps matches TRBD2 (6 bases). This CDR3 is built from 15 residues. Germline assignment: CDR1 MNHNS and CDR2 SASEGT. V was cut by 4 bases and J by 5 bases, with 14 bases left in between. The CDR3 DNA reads TGTGCCAGCAGTGGATCGGGGGTCCTTACCGGGGAGCTGTTTTTT. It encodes CASSGSGVLTGELFF.

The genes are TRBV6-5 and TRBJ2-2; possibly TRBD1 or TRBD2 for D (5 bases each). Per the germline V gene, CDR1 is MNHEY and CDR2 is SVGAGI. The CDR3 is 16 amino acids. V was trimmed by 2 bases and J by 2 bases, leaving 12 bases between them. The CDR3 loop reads CASSYGPGRNTGELFF. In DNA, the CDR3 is TGTGCCAGCAGTTACGGGCCAGGGAGAAACACCGGGGAGCTGTTTTTT.

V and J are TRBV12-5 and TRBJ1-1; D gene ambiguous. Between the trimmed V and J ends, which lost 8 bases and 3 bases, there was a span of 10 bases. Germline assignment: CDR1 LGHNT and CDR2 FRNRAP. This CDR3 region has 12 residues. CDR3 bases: TGTGCTAGTACCCAGATGGACACTGAAGCTTTCTTT. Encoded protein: CASTQMDTEAFF.

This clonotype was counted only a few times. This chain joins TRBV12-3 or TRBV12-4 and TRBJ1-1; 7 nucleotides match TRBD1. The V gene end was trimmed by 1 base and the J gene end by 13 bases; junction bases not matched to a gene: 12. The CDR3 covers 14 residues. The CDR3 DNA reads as TGTGCCAGCAGTTTAGAGCCAGGGGGGGGGCTGGGTTTCTTT. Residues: CASSLEPGGGLGFF.

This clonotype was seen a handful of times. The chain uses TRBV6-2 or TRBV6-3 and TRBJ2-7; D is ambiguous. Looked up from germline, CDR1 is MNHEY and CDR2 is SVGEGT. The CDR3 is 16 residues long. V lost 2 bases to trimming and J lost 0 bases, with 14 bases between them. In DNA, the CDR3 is TGTGCCAGCAGTTACCTCGTCACAAGGAGCTCCTACGAGCAGTACGTC. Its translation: CASSYLVTRSSYEQYV.

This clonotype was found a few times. CDR3 sequence: CASRDAPRKSYGYTF. DNA for the CDR3: TGTGCCAGCAGGGACGCCCCTCGTAAGAGCTATGGCTACACCTTC. This sequence joins TRBV6-1 and TRBJ1-2, with unresolved D. The germline V gene has CDR1 MNHNS and CDR2 SASEGT. Trimming shortened V by 6 bases and J by 4 bases, and 18 bases separated the two germline ends. This CDR3 contains 15 residues.

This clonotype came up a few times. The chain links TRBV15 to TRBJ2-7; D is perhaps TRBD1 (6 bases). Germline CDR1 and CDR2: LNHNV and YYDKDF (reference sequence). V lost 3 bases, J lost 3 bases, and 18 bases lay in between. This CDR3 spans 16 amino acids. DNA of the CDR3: TGTGCCACCAGCAGGGTGTGGACAGCAGATCTCTACGAGCAGTACTTC. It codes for CATSRVWTADLYEQYF.

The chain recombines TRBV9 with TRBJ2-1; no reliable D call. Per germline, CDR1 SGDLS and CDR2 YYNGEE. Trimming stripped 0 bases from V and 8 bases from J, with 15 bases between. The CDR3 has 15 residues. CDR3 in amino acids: CASSVVGLVRDEQFF. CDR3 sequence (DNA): TGTGCCAGCAGCGTAGTAGGTCTTGTAAGGGATGAGCAGTTCTTC.

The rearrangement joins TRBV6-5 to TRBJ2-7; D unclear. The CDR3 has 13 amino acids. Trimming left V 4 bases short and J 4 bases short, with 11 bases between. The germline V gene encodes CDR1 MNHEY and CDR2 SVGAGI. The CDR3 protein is CASSFSIEYEQYF. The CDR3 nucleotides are TGTGCCAGCAGTTTTTCGATTGAGTACGAGCAGTACTTC.

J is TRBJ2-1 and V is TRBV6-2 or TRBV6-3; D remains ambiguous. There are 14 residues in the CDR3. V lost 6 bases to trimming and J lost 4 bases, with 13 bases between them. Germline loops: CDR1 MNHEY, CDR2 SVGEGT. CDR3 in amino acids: CASSHLQVYNEQFF. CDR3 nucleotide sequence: TGTGCCAGCAGCCATCTCCAAGTTTACAATGAGCAGTTCTTC.

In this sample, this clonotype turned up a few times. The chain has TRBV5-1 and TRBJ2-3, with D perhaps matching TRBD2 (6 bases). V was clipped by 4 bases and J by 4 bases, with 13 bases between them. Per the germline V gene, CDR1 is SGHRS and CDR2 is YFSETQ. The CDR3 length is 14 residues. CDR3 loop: CASSPVEGADTQYF. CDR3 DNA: TGCGCCAGCAGCCCCGTGGAGGGTGCAGATACGCAGTATTTT.

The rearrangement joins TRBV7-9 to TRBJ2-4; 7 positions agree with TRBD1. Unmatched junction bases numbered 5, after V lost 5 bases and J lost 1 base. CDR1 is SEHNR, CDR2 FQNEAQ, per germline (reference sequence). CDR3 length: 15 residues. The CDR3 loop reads CASSDTGAAKNIQYF. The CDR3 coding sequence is TGTGCCAGCAGCGACACAGGGGCCGCCAAAAACATTCAGTACTTC.

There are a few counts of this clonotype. The CDR3 DNA is TGTGCTAGTGGTTTGGGGCAGGGGCATCAGCCCCAGCATTTT. It yields the protein CASGLGQGHQPQHF. V and J are TRBV12-5 and TRBJ1-5; weak D call: TRBD1 (6 bases). Trimming took off 1 base at V and 5 bases at J, with 9 bases between the two ends. CDR3 size: 14 residues. CDR1 is LGHNT and CDR2 is FRNRAP in the germline V gene. Using reference TRBV12-5 and TRBJ1-5 for the parts outside the CDR3, the full variable domain is DARVTQTPRHKVTEMGQEVTMRCQPILGHNTVFWYRQTMMQGLELLAYFRNRAPLDDSGMPKDRFSAEMPDATLATLKIQPSEPRDSAVYFCASGLGQGHQPQHFGDGTRLSIL.

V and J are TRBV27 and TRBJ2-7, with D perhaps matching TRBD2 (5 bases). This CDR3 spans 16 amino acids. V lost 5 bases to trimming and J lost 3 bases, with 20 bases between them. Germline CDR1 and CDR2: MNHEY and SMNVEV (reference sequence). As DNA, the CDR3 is TGTGCCAGCAGTCCATCCCCCCAGTGGGGAGACTACGAGCAGTACTTC. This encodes CASSPSPQWGDYEQYF.